One and the same sample provided the 17 T cell receptor beta chains below, sequenced in a study of resident and recirculating memory T cells in vitiligo (dated by TCRdb to the late 2010s). The library was prepared using the immunoSEQ multiplex PCR assay. Entries here come from immuneACCESS through TCRdb and include only in-frame sequences with V and J called. Some clones fail to appear in such tables; in the studies checked, an unresolved V gene covers under half of the shortfall, and the cause of the remainder is unknown. Across this sample there are roughly 42,000 clones, with about nine tenths seen only once. Over 3.5% of the sample is held by the ten biggest clonotypes. Sequenced input: blood. Receptors originate from a male donor with vitiligo.

V is TRBV6-6 and J is TRBJ1-3; D is perhaps TRBD1 (5 bases). In germline, CDR1 is MNHNY, CDR2 SVGAGI (reference sequence). This CDR3 is built from 15 residues. Trimming removed 7 bases at V and 0 bases at J, with 13 bases between. The CDR3 loop is CASTPRRGSGNTIYF. CDR3 coding DNA: TGTGCCAGCACTCCTCGGAGGGGCTCTGGAAACACCATATATTTT.

The CDR3: CASGLGGSGGRADTQYF. DNA for the CDR3: TGTGCTAGTGGTTTGGGGGGTAGCGGGGGGCGAGCAGATACGCAGTATTTT. This rearrangement joins TRBV12-5 to TRBJ2-3; 10 bases map to TRBD2. This CDR3 region has 17 residues. The ends lost 1 base at V and 4 bases at J; junction bases unmatched: 8. The V gene's germline CDR1 is LGHNT and CDR2 FRNRAP.

In this sample, this clone turned up once. The genes are TRBV2 and TRBJ1-2; the match to TRBD1 covers 7 bases. Germline CDR1 reads SNHLY; CDR2 reads FYNNEI. The CDR3 extends over 18 amino acids. Germline trimming cut 4 bases from V and 4 bases from J; bases unmatched to any gene: 18. This CDR3 reads CASSGATGPEDIGYGYTF. DNA of the CDR3: TGTGCCAGCAGTGGAGCGACAGGGCCCGAGGATATCGGCTATGGCTACACCTTC.

This chain connects TRBV19 to TRBJ2-2; perhaps TRBD2 as D (5 bases). The CDR3 is 14 residues long. The germline gives CDR1 LNHDA, CDR2 SQIVND (reference sequence). V was cut by 5 bases and J by 7 bases, with 14 bases left in between. The CDR3 nucleotides read TGTGCCAGTAGTTATTTGTCGGGGAGCGGGGAGCTGTTTTTT. Its translation: CASSYLSGSGELFF.

The chain employs TRBV2 and TRBJ2-7, with 13 bases that match TRBD2. There are 17 residues in the CDR3. The ends lost 6 bases at V and 3 bases at J; junction bases unmatched: 11. Germline CDR1 SNHLY, CDR2 FYNNEI. CDR3 sequence reads: CASRVTSGGPPHYEQYF. CDR3 sequence (DNA): TGTGCCAGCAGGGTGACTAGCGGGGGGCCCCCGCACTACGAGCAGTACTTC.

The CDR3 sequence: CASSPPIGQGGTGELFF. DNA of the CDR3: TGTGCCAGCAGCCCCCCAATCGGACAGGGAGGTACCGGGGAGCTGTTTTTT. This sequence joins TRBV13 and TRBJ2-2; 8 nucleotides align to TRBD1. The CDR3 consists of 17 residues. Germline CDR1 PRHDT, CDR2 FYEKMQ (reference sequence). The ends lost 5 bases at V and 5 bases at J; junction bases unmatched: 13.

The chain has TRBV20-1 and TRBJ2-7; D unresolved. CDR1 and CDR2 (germline): DFQATT, SNEGSKA (reference sequence). The CDR3 totals 10 residues. V was trimmed by 6 bases and J by 11 bases, leaving 14 bases between them. The CDR3 sequence: CSARSGIEYF. CDR3 nucleotide sequence: TGCAGTGCCCGGTCAGGCATCGAGTACTTC.

The chain joins TRBV27 to TRBJ2-3, with 10 bases identical to TRBD2. Germline loops: CDR1 MNHEY, CDR2 SMNVEV (reference sequence). V was pared by 6 bases and J by 1 base, with 10 bases of the junction left unmatched. The CDR3 loop spans 17 amino acids. DNA for the CDR3: TGTGCCAGCAGCCCCCTTGGGCTAGCGGGGGGCACAGATACGCAGTATTTT. Encoded protein: CASSPLGLAGGTDTQYF.

The J gene is TRBJ2-3, the V gene TRBV2, with no clear D. V was shortened by 4 bases and J by 0 bases, with 2 bases between the two germline ends. The CDR3 has 12 residues. CDR1 is SNHLY and CDR2 is FYNNEI in the germline V gene. The CDR3 loop is CASSVSTDTQYF. CDR3 nucleotides: TGTGCCAGCAGTGTAAGCACAGATACGCAGTATTTT.

The V and J genes are TRBV19 and TRBJ1-3; 10 bases agree with TRBD1. From germline, CDR1 is LNHDA and CDR2 SQIVND (reference sequence). This CDR3 has 15 amino acids. V shed 8 bases, J shed 5 bases, and the junction held 9 bases outside the gene matches. Written as DNA, the CDR3 is TGTGCCAGTGCCCGGGACAGGGGACACCGAAACACCATATATTTT. It specifies CASARDRGHRNTIYF.

A single count supports this clone. V gene TRBV7-2 combines with J gene TRBJ2-1; 8 bases align to TRBD2. CDR1 and CDR2 (germline): SGHTA, FQGNSA. The CDR3 extends over 14 amino acids. The V and J ends lost 3 bases and 9 bases, in that order; junction bases with no gene match: 7. In nucleotides, the CDR3 is TGTGCCAGCAGCTTGCGCGGGGGGAGGATTGAGCAGTTCTTC. Translated, it gives CASSLRGGRIEQFF. The complete variable domain, with remaining parts taken from reference TRBV7-2 and TRBJ2-1, reads GAGVSQSPSNKVTEKGKDVELRCDPISGHTALYWYRQSLGQGLEFLIYFQGNSAPDKSGLPSDRFSAERTGGSVSTLTIQRTQQEDSAVYLCASSLRGGRIEQFFGPGTRLTVL.

This chain joins TRBV10-3 and TRBJ1-6; D unclear. The CDR3 has 12 amino acids. Germline values: CDR1 ENHRY, CDR2 SYGVKD. V was pared by 8 bases and J by 5 bases, with 7 bases between. Written as DNA, the CDR3 is TGTGCCATCTCACGGGATAATTCACCCCTCCACTTT. Its protein is CAISRDNSPLHF.

V and J are TRBV11-3 and TRBJ2-3; D possibly corresponds to TRBD1 (6 bases). The CDR3 runs to 13 residues. Germline V gives CDR1 SGHNT, CDR2 YENEEA. V was trimmed by 5 bases and J by 8 bases, leaving 14 bases between them. The CDR3: CASSRDPGVTQYF. Written as DNA, the CDR3 is TGTGCCAGCAGCCGGGACCCAGGGGTTACGCAGTATTTT.

The chain combines TRBV7-2 with TRBJ2-3; weak D call: TRBD2 (7 bases). Germline V gene sequence: CDR1 SGHTA, CDR2 FQGNSA. This CDR3 has 15 residues. Trimming pared 6 bases from V and 3 bases from J, leaving 16 bases between. Here the CDR3 reads CASSYGGPKTDTQYF. CDR3 nucleotide sequence: TGTGCCAGCAGTTACGGGGGGCCCAAAACAGATACGCAGTATTTT.

This clone is a singleton in its sample. The chain recombines TRBV11-2 with TRBJ1-2; D is uncertain. Germline V gene data show CDR1 as SGHAT and CDR2 as FQNNGV. V was clipped by 3 bases and J by 8 bases, with 10 bases between them. The CDR3 length is 12 residues. CDR3 loop: CASSFPNGGYTF. The CDR3, as DNA: TGTGCCAGCAGCTTCCCGAACGGGGGCTACACCTTC.

This CDR3 is CASSGGQTLAKNIQYF. The CDR3, as DNA: TGCGCCAGCAGCGGCGGACAGACGCTAGCCAAAAACATTCAGTACTTC. The rearrangement links TRBV5-1 to TRBJ2-4; tentatively, D is TRBD1 (6 bases). Germline assignment: CDR1 SGHRS and CDR2 YFSETQ. Deletions cut 4 bases from V and 0 bases from J, with 14 bases between. This CDR3 comprises 16 residues. The full variable domain, completed using reference TRBV5-1 and TRBJ2-4, is KAGVTQTPRYLIKTRGQQVTLSCSPISGHRSVSWYQQTPGQGLQFLFEYFSETQRNKGNFPGRFSGRQFSNSRSEMNVSTLELGDSALYLCASSGGQTLAKNIQYFGAGTRLSVL.

The V and J genes are TRBV7-2 and TRBJ1-3, with 9 bases identical to TRBD1. The germline gives CDR1 SGHTA, CDR2 FQGNSA. This CDR3 contains 15 residues. The trim removed 4 bases at V and 4 bases at J, leaving 5 bases unmatched. The CDR3 DNA is TGTGCCAGCAGCTCGACAGGGGGAGCGGGAAACACCATATATTTT. Translating it yields CASSSTGGAGNTIYF.